The present TCR beta chain was sequenced within a study of cytomegalovirus exposure and HLA in healthy donors. The CDR3 totals 14 residues. Trimming at V came to 5 bases and at J to 6 bases, leaving 7 bases not matched to a gene. Germline V gives CDR1 SEHNR, CDR2 FQNEAQ (reference sequence). PCR amplification relied on 60 Vbeta primers (plus 13 Jbeta primers). Assay used: immunoSEQ multiplex PCR; TCRdb lists only in-frame clones, some missing. The table includes about 190,000 clones, about 84% detected once. This TCR was sampled from a young woman in good health and CMV-seropositive. This chain joins TRBV7-9 and TRBJ2-7; 10 bases fit TRBD2. Material: PBMCs. CDR3 amino acids: CASSPGLATSEQYF. For the CDR3, the DNA is TGTGCCAGCAGCCCGGGACTAGCGACTAGCGAGCAGTACTTC.